Listed below are T cell receptor beta chains from one sample, sequenced in a study of blood T cells in healthy people across ages. TCRdb called the 5' RACE reads again in MiXCR, with one record for every CDR3 protein. In the table there are almost 1 million distinct CDR3 sequences, roughly half of which are singletons. The sequenced material came from blood. These receptors were obtained from a woman in her sixties or seventies in good health. Each CDR3 is given with its conserved first and last residue. The D gene is left open where the match is weak. Some rows have no size entry. The others give once, few or many, or a class for an expanded clone.

TRBJ2-6,TRBV2,.,.,CASSARYSGANVLTF
TRBJ2-4,TRBV25-1,.,.,CASGSPGDIQYF
TRBJ1-2,TRBV7-9,TRBD1,.,CASSSRQGWCGYTF
TRBJ2-7,TRBV21-1,.,.,CASSKGITTCGGPYEQYF
TRBJ2-3,TRBV29-1,.,many,CSVIDYSVDTQYF
TRBJ2-1,TRBV28,.,.,CASSDIAAIYNEQFF
TRBJ2-4,TRBV6-2/TRBV6-3,TRBD1,.,CASRDSDKNIQYF
TRBJ2-7,TRBV6-1,.,.,CASSEKIRGRGVYEQYF
TRBJ2-3,TRBV7-2,.,.,CASSTTFADTQYF
TRBJ2-3,TRBV27,.,few,CASSLHQAADTQYF
TRBJ1-5,TRBV7-2,.,.,CASSAGHHSNQPQHF
TRBJ2-5,TRBV7-9,.,.,CASSLRGRYQETQYF
TRBJ2-6,TRBV28,TRBD2,.,CASSRPGLAGGGANVLTF
TRBJ2-1,TRBV6-6,TRBD2,few,CASRLAGSNEQFF
TRBJ1-1,TRBV11-2,TRBD1,.,CASSLVGQSNTEAFF
TRBJ2-5,TRBV12-3/TRBV12-4,.,few,CASRRSGTEETQYF
TRBJ2-1,TRBV5-1,.,.,CANSLANGYNEQFF
TRBJ2-3,TRBV9,TRBD2,.,CASSVTSGGVLADTQYF
TRBJ2-3,TRBV10-3,TRBD2,.,CAIRQLAGGTDTQYF
TRBJ1-2,TRBV28,TRBD1,few,CASSRIGQAKKGNYGYTF
TRBJ2-5,TRBV7-8,.,.,CTSSPPSLGARETQYF
.,TRBV20-1,TRBD2,few,CSASSAGGTYEQYF
TRBJ1-5,TRBV7-9,TRBD1,.,CASSRGTGQYSNQPQHF
TRBJ2-5,TRBV5-1,.,many,CASSFGLGETQYF
.,TRBV7-2,.,.,CASSLVSGYLRETQYF
TRBJ2-1,TRBV5-1,TRBD1,.,CASSSRTGPNNEQFF
TRBJ2-1,TRBV6-1,.,once,CASRDSLRSMKQFF
TRBJ2-1,TRBV4-1,TRBD2,few,CASSQTSGTSSYNEQFF